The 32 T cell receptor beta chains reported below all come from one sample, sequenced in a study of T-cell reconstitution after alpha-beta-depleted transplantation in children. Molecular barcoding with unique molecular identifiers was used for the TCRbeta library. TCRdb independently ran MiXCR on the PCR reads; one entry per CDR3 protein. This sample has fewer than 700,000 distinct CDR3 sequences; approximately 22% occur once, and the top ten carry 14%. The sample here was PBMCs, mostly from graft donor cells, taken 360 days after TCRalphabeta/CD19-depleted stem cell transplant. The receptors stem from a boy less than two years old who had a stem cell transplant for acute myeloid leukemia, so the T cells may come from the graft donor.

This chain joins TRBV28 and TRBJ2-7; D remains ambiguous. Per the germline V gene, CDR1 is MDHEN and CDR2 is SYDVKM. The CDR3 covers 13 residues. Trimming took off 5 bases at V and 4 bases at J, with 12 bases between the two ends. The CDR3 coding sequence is TGTGCCAGCAGTCCCCTTACAGATTACGAGCAGTACGTC. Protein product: CASSPLTDYEQYV.

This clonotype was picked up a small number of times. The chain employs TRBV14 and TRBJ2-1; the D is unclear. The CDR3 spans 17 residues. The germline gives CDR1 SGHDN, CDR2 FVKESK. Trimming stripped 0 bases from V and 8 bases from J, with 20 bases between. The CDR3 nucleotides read TGTGCCAGCAGCCAAGACTCGGCAGTCCCTTTTGGCGATGAGCAGTTCTTC. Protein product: CASSQDSAVPFGDEQFF.

The DNA of the CDR3 is TGTGCCAGCAGCGTTTCCGGGACTAGCGGGCCCCAAAAGCAGTTCTTC. This encodes CASSVSGTSGPQKQFF. J is TRBJ2-1 and V is TRBV7-3; 12 bases are a match to TRBD2. The junction had 13 bases not matched to a gene; V was cut back by 5 bases and J by 11 bases. Germline V gene data show CDR1 as SGHTA and CDR2 as FQGTGA. The CDR3 has 16 amino acids. Together with reference TRBV7-3 and TRBJ2-1, the CDR3 gives the full variable domain: GAGVSQTPSNKVTEKGKYVELRCDPISGHTALYWYRQSLGQGPEFLIYFQGTGAADDSGLPNDRFFAVRPEGSVSTLKIQRTERGDSAVYLCASSVSGTSGPQKQFFGPGTRLTVL.

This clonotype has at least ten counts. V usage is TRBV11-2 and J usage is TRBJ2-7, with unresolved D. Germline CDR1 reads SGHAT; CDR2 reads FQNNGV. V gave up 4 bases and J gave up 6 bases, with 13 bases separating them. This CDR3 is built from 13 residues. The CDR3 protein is CASSSPPFGEQYF. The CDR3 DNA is TGTGCCAGCAGCTCCCCCCCTTTTGGCGAGCAGTACTTC.

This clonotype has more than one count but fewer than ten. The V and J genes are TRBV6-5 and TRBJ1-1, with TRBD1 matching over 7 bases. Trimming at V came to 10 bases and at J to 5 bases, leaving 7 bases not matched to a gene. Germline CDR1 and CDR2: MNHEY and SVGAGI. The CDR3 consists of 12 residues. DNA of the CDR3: TGTGCCACCTTACAGGGGAGGACTGAAGCTTTCTTT. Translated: CATLQGRTEAFF.

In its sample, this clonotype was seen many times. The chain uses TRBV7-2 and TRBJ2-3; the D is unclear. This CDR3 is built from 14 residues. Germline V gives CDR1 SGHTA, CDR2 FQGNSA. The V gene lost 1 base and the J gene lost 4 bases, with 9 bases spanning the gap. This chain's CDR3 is CASSLVIAPDTQYF. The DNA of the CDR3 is TGTGCCAGCAGCTTAGTGATAGCCCCAGATACGCAGTATTTT.

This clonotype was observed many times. CDR3 in DNA: TGTGCCAGCAGCCAAGGACAGATCCTAGCCAAAAACATTCAGTACTTC. It codes for CASSQGQILAKNIQYF. The chain recombines TRBV3-1 with TRBJ2-4; weak D call: TRBD1 (5 bases). V was clipped by 1 base and J by 0 bases, with 10 bases between them. Germline CDR1 reads LGHDT; CDR2 reads YNNKEL (reference sequence). The CDR3 is made up of 16 amino acids.

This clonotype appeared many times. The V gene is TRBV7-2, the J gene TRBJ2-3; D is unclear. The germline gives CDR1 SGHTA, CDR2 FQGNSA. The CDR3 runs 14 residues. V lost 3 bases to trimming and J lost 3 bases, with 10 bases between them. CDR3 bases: TGTGCCAGCAGCTTGGTGGCGGTTACAGATACGCAGTATTTT. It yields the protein CASSLVAVTDTQYF.

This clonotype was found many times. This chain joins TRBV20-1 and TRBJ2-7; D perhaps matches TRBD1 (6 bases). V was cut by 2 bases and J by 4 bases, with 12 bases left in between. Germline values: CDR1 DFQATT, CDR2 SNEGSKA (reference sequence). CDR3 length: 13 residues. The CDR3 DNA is TGCAGTGCTAGATCCTGGCAGGGGTACGAGCAGTACGTC. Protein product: CSARSWQGYEQYV.

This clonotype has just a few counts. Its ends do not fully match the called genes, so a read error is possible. DNA of the CDR3: TGCAGCGCTGAAAAGACATTAATAGGACGGGAGAAGCCTGAAGCTTTCTTT. Protein product: CSAEKTLIGREKPEAFF. V and J are TRBV29-1 and TRBJ1-1; D is unclear. CDR3 length equals 17 residues. The germline V gene encodes CDR1 SQVTM and CDR2 ANQGSEA.

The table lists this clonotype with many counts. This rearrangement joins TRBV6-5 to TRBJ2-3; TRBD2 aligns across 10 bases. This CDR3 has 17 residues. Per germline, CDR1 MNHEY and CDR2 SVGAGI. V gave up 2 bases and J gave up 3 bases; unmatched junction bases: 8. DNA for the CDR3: TGTGCCAGCAGTTACCCAAGCGGGGGGGCCTCGACAGATACGCAGTATTTT. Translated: CASSYPSGGASTDTQYF.

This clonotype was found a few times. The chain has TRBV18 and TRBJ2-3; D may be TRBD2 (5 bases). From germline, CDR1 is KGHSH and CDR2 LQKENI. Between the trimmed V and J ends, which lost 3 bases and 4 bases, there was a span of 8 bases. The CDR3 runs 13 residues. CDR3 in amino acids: CASSPAGPDTQYF. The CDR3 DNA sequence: TGTGCCAGCTCACCGGCGGGTCCAGATACGCAGTATTTT.

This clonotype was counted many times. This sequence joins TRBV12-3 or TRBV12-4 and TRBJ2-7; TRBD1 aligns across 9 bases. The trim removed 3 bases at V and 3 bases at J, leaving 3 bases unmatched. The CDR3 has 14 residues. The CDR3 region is CASSLADRGYEQYF. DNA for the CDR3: TGTGCCAGCAGTTTGGCGGACAGGGGCTACGAGCAGTACTTC.

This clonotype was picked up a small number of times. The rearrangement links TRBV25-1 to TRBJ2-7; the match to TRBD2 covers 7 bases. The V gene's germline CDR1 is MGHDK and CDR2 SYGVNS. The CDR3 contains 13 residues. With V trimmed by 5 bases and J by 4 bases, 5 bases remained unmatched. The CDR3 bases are TGTGCCAGCAGTCAGCGGGGAAGGTACGAGCAGTACTTC. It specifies CASSQRGRYEQYF.

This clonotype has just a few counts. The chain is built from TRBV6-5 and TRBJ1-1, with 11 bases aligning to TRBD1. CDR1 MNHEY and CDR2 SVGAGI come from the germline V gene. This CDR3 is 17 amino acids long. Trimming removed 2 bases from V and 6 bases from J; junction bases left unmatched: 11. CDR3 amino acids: CASSYISGQGAPPEAFF. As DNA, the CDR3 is TGTGCCAGCAGTTACATCTCAGGACAGGGGGCTCCCCCTGAAGCTTTCTTT.

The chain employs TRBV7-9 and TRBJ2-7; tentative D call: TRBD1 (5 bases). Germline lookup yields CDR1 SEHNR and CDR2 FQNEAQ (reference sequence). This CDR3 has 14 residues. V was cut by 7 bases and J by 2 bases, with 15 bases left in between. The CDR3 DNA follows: TGTGCCAGCACCCCATTACAGGATACCTACGAGCAGTACTTC. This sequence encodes CASTPLQDTYEQYF.

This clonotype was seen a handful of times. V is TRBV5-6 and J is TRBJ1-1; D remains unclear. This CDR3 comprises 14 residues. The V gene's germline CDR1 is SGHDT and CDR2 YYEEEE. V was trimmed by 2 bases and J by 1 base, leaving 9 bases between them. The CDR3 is CASSLAGPNTEAFF. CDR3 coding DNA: TGTGCCAGCAGCTTAGCCGGACCGAACACTGAAGCTTTCTTT.

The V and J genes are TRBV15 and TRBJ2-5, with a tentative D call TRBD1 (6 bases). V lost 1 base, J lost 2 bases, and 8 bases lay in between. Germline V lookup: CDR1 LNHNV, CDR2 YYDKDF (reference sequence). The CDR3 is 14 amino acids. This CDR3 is CATSRVTGQETQYF. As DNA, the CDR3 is TGTGCCACCAGCAGAGTTACAGGGCAAGAGACCCAGTACTTC.

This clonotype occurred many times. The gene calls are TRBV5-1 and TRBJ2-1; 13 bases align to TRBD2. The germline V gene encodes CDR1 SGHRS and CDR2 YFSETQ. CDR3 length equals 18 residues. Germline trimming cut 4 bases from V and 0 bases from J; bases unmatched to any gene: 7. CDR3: CASSPGLAGQSSYNEQFF. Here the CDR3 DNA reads TGCGCCAGCAGCCCGGGACTAGCGGGGCAGAGCTCCTACAATGAGCAGTTCTTC.

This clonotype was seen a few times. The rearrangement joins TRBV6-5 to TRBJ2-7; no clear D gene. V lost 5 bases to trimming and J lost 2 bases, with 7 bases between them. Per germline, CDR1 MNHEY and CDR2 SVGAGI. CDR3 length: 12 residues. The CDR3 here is CASSHRPYEQYF. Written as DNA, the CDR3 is TGTGCCAGCAGTCACAGACCCTACGAGCAGTACTTC.

CDR3 DNA sequence: TGCAGTGCTAGATCAGGACAGGGGGCAAAACAGTACGTC. It specifies CSARSGQGAKQYV. The rearrangement joins TRBV20-1 to TRBJ2-7; the match to TRBD1 covers 11 bases. The CDR3 runs 13 residues. V gave up 2 bases and J gave up 10 bases; unmatched junction bases: 7. Per the germline V gene, CDR1 is DFQATT and CDR2 is SNEGSKA (reference sequence).

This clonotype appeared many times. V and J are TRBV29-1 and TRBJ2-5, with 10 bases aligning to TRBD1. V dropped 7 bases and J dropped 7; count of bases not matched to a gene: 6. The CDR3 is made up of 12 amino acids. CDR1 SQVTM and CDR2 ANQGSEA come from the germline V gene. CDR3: CSGRDRGSTQYF. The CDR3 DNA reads TGCAGCGGCCGGGACAGGGGATCGACCCAGTACTTC.

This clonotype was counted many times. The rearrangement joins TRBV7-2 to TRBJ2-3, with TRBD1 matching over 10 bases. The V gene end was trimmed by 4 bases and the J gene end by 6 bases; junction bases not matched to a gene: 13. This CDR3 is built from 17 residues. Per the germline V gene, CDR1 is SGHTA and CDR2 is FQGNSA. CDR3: CASSSDRDRGRRDTQYF. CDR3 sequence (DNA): TGTGCCAGCAGCTCTGACCGGGACAGGGGAAGAAGGGATACGCAGTATTTT.

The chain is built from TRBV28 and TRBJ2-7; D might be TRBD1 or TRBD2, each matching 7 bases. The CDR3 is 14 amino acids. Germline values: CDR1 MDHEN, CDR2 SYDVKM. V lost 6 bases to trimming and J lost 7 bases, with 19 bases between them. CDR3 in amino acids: CASRGAGGVGEQYV. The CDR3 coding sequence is TGTGCCAGCAGAGGGGCAGGGGGGGTGGGGGAGCAGTACGTC.

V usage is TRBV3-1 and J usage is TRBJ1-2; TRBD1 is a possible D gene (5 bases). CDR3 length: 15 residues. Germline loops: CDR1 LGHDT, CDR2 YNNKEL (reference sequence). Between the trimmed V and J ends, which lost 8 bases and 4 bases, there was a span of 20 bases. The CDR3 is CASGPQGEFGYGYTF. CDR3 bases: TGTGCCAGCGGGCCTCAGGGCGAATTCGGCTATGGCTACACCTTC. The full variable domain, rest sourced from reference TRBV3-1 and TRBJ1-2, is DTAVSQTPKYLVTQMGNDKSIKCEQNLGHDTMYWYKQDSKKFLKIMFSYNNKELIINETVPNRFSPKSPDKAHLNLHINSLELGDSAVYFCASGPQGEFGYGYTFGSGTRLTVV.

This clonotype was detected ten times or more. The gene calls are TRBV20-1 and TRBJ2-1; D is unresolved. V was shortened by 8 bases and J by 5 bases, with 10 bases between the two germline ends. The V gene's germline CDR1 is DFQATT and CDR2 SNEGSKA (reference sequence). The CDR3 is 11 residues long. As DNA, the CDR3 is TGCAGTCCCCCGTCCCACAATGAGCAGTTCTTC. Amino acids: CSPPSHNEQFF.

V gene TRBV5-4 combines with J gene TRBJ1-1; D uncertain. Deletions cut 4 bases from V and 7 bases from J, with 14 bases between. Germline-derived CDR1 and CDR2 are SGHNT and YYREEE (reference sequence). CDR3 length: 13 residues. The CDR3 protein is CASSTTRMSEAFF. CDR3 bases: TGTGCCAGCAGCACGACGAGGATGAGTGAAGCTTTCTTT.

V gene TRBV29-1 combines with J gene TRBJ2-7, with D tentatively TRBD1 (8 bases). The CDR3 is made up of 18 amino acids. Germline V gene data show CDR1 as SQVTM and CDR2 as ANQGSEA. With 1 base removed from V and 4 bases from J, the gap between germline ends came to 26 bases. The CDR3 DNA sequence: TGCAGCGTTGAAGGGCTGGGACAGGATCATCGGGGGGATTACGAGCAGTACGTC. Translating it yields CSVEGLGQDHRGDYEQYV.

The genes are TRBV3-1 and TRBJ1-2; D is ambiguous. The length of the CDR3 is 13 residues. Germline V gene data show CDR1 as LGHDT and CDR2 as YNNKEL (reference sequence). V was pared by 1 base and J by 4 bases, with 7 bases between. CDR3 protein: CASSQAEAYGYTF. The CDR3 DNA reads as TGTGCCAGCAGCCAAGCCGAGGCCTATGGCTACACCTTC.

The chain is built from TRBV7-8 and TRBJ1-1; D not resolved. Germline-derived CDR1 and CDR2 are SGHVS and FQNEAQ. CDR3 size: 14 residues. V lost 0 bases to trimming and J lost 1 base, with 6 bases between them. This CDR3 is CASSLAPPNTEAFF. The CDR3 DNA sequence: TGTGCCAGCAGCTTAGCCCCCCCGAACACTGAAGCTTTCTTT.

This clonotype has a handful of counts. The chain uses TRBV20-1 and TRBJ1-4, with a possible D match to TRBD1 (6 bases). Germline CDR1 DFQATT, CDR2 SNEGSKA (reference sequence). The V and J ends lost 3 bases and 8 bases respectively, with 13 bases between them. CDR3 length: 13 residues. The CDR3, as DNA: TGCAGTGCTAGGGCAGGGGCGGAAGAAAAACTGTTTTTT. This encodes CSARAGAEEKLFF.

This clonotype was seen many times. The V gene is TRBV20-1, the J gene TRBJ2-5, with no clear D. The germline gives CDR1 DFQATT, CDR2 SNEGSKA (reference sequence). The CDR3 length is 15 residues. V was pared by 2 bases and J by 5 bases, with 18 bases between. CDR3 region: CSARTDGPYWETQYF. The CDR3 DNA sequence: TGCAGTGCTAGAACGGACGGTCCTTACTGGGAGACCCAGTACTTC.